This T cell receptor beta chain was recorded in a study of graft-versus-host responses after intestinal transplantation. Study summary: Following induction with anti-thymocyte globulin, all recipients were given tacrolimus and steroids for two to three years.

Remarks on this clone: Its antigen is currently unknown.

General observations from the study: Among circulating GvH clones, peak levels were associated with early post-transplant declines in HvG clones. Elevated graft-versus-host to host-versus-graft clonal ratios in allografts were recorded for patients with graft-donor T cell macrochimerism. Recipient marrow held GvH clones, some first seen in ileum or blood.

The V segment lost 2 bases and the J segment 8 bases; nucleotides outside the gene matches: 13. The CDR3 runs 16 residues. Germline V gives CDR1 MDHEN, CDR2 SYDVKM. Sequencing was performed with immunoSEQ multiplex PCR; in TCRdb, only in-frame clones are kept and a portion is missing. The repertoire holds tens of thousands of clones, with approximately 80% as singletons. The sequenced sample was unstimulated CD4+ T cells sorted from spleen or lymph node cells, obtained before transplant. The clonotype originates from a human donor who was the organ donor for an intestinal transplant. The chain carries TRBV28 and TRBJ1-2; 8 bases line up with TRBD1. The CDR3 here is CASSLVSDRALRGYTF. In DNA, the CDR3 is TGTGCCAGCAGTTTAGTATCGGACAGGGCCCTTAGAGGCTACACCTTC.